The entry that follows covers one TCR beta chain sequence. Profiling relied on immunoSEQ multiplex PCR, and the TCRdb table lists in-frame clones only, not all of them. The repertoire includes 150,000 to 200,000 clones, just under 95% of them detected once, and approximately 4% sits in the top ten. This specimen belongs to a study of control samples from healthy donors and cancer patients. The sequence derives from a woman aged 55-69 years in good health. Sequenced sample: blood.

The DNA for the CDR3 is TGCGCCAGCAGCTTCCGCGGAGGGGAAGAGACCCAGTACTTC. Translation gives CASSFRGGEETQYF. The gene calls are TRBV5-1 and TRBJ2-5, with D possibly being TRBD2 (6 bases). This CDR3 spans 14 amino acids. Germline CDR1 is SGHRS and CDR2 is YFSETQ. Trimming took 2 bases from V and 3 from J, leaving 11 bases between them.